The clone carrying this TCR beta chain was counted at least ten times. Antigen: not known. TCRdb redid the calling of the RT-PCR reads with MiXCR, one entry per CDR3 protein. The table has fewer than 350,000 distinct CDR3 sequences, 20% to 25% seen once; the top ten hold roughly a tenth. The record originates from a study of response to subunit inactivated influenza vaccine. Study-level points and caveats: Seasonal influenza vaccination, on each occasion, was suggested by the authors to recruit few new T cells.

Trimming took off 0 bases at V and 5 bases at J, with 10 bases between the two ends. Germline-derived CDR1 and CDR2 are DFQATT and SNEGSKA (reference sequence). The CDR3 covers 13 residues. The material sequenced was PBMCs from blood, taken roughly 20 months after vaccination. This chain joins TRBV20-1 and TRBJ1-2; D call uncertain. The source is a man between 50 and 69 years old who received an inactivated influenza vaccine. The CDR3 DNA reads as TGCAGTGCTAGAGATCCGGGTACTTATGGCTACACCTTC. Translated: CSARDPGTYGYTF.